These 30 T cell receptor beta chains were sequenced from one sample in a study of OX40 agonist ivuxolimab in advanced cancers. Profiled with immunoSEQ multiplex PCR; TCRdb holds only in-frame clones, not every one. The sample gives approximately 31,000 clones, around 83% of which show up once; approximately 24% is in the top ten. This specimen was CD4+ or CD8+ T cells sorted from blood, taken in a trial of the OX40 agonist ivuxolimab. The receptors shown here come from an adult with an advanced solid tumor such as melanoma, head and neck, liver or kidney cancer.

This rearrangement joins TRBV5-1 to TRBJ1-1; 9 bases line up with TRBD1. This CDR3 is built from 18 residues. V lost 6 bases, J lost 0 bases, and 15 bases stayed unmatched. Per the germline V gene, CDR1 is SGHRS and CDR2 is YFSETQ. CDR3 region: CASKLIPGQGLLNTEAFF. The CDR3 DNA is TGCGCCAGCAAACTGATCCCGGGACAGGGACTATTGAACACTGAAGCTTTCTTT.

The CDR3 nucleotides read TGTGCCAGTAGTACCGGACAGTTCTCCTACAATGAGCAGTTCTTC. Translated: CASSTGQFSYNEQFF. This sequence joins TRBV19 and TRBJ2-1; tentatively, D is TRBD1 (6 bases). The CDR3 loop spans 15 amino acids. CDR1 and CDR2 from the germline V gene are LNHDA and SQIVND (reference sequence). V was pared by 4 bases and J by 0 bases, with 10 bases between.

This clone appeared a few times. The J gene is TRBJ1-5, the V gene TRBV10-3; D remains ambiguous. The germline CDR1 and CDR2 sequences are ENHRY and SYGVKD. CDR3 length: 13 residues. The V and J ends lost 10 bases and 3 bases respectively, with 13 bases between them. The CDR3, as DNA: TGTGCCACCCGCCCCACGATCAATCAGCCCCAGCATTTT. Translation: CATRPTINQPQHF.

The CDR3, as DNA: TGTGCCAGCAGGGCCGGGACAACGAACACCGGGGAGCTGTTTTTT. Residues: CASRAGTTNTGELFF. The V gene is TRBV7-2, the J gene TRBJ2-2; tentatively, D is TRBD1 (6 bases). The germline gives CDR1 SGHTA, CDR2 FQGNSA. The CDR3 is 15 residues long. V lost 6 bases and J 0 bases, leaving 11 bases between the germline ends.

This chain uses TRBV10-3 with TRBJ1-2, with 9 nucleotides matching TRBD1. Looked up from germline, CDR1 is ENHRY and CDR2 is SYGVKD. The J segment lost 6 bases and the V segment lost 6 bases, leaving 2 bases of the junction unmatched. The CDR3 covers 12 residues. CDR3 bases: TGTGCCATCAGCGACAGGGGGGATGGCTACACCTTC. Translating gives CAISDRGDGYTF.

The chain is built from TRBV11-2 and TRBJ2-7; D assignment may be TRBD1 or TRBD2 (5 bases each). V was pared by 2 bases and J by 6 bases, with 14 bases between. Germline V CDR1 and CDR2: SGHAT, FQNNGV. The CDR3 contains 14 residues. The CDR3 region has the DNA TGTGCCAGCAGCTTACAGGGAGCCTCTACCGAGCAGTACTTC. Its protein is CASSLQGASTEQYF.

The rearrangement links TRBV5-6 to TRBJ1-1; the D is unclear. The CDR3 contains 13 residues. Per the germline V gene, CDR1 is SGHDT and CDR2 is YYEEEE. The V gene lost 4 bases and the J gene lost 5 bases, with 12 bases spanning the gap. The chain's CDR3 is CASSTPGRTEAFF. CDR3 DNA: TGTGCCAGCAGCACTCCCGGGAGAACTGAAGCTTTCTTT.

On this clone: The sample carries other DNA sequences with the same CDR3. This CDR3 is CASSLADRENTEAFF. CDR3 nucleotides: TGTGCCAGCAGCTTGGCCGACAGAGAAAACACTGAAGCTTTCTTT. The chain combines TRBV5-6 with TRBJ1-1, with D possibly TRBD1 on 5 matching bases. The length of the CDR3 is 15 residues. Germline V lookup: CDR1 SGHDT, CDR2 YYEEEE. The V end was cut by 0 bases, the J end by 2 bases, with 11 bases between.

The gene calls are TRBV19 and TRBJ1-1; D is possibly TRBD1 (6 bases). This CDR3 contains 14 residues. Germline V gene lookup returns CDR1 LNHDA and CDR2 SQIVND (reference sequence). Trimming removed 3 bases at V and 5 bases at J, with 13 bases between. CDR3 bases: TGTGCCAGTAGTATTGGGGGCGTGCGGACTGAAGCTTTCTTT. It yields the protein CASSIGGVRTEAFF.

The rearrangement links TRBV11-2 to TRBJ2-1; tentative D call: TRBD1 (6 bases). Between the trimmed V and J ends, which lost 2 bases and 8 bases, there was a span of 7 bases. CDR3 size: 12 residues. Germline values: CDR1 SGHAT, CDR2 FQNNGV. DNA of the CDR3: TGTGCCAGCAGCTTATGGGGGCATGAGCAGTTCTTC. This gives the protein CASSLWGHEQFF. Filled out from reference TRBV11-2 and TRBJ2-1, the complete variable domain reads EAGVAQSPRYKIIEKRQSVAFWCNPISGHATLYWYQQILGQGPKLLIQFQNNGVVDDSQLPKDRFSAERLKGVDSTLKIQPAKLEDSAVYLCASSLWGHEQFFGPGTRLTVL.

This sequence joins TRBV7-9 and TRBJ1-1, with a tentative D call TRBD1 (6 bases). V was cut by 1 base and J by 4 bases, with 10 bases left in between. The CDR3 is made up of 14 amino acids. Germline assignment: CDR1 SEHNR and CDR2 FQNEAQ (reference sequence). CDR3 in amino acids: CASSLEGGGTEAFF. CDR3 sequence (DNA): TGTGCCAGCAGCTTAGAAGGGGGAGGCACTGAAGCTTTCTTT.

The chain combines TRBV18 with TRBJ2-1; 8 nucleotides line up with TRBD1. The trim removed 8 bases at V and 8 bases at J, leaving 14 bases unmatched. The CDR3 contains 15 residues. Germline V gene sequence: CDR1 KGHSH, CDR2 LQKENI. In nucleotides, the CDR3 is TGTGCCAGCAGCCAGAGGGACAGGTCATGGGATGAGCAGTTCTTC. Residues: CASSQRDRSWDEQFF.

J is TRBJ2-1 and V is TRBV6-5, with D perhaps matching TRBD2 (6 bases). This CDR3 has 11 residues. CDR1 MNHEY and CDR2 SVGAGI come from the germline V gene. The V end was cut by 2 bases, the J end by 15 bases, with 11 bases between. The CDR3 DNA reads TGTGCCAGCAGTTACCGGGACTCCGCGTTCTTC. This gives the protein CASSYRDSAFF.

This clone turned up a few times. CDR3: CASSIWQGEKQYF. The CDR3 DNA reads as TGTGCCAGTAGTATATGGCAGGGTGAGAAGCAGTACTTC. This rearrangement joins TRBV19 to TRBJ2-7, with D possibly being TRBD1 (5 bases). This CDR3 comprises 13 residues. Deletions cut 2 bases from V and 8 bases from J, with 13 bases between. Germline V CDR1 and CDR2: LNHDA, SQIVND (reference sequence).

CDR3 bases: TGTGCCAGCAGCTTAGATGCAGGTACATCTGAAGCTTTCTTT. It codes for CASSLDAGTSEAFF. The chain couples TRBV7-2 to TRBJ1-1; D remains unclear. Germline V gene sequence: CDR1 SGHTA, CDR2 FQGNSA. CDR3 length: 14 residues. The germline V and J ends were trimmed by 1 base and 6 bases, with 12 bases remaining between them.

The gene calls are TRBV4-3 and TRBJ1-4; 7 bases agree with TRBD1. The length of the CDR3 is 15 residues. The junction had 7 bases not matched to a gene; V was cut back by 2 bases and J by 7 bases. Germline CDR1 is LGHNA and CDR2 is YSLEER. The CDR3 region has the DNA TGCGCCAGCAGCCAAACCGGGACAGTTACTGAAAAACTGTTTTTT. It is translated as CASSQTGTVTEKLFF.

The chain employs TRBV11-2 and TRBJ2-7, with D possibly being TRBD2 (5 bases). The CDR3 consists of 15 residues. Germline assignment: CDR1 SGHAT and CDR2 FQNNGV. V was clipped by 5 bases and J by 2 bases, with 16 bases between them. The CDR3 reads CASSPRVGVAYEQYF. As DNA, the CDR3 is TGTGCCAGCAGCCCCCGCGTGGGAGTCGCCTACGAGCAGTACTTC. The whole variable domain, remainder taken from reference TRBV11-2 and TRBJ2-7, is EAGVAQSPRYKIIEKRQSVAFWCNPISGHATLYWYQQILGQGPKLLIQFQNNGVVDDSQLPKDRFSAERLKGVDSTLKIQPAKLEDSAVYLCASSPRVGVAYEQYFGPGTRLTVT.

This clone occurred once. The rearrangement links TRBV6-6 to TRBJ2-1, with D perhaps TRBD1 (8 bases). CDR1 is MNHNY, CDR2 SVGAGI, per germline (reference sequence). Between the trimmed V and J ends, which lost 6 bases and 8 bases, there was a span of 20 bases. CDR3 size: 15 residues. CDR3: CASSPQGGAWDEQFF. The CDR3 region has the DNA TGTGCCAGCAGCCCACAGGGGGGGGCCTGGGATGAGCAGTTCTTC.

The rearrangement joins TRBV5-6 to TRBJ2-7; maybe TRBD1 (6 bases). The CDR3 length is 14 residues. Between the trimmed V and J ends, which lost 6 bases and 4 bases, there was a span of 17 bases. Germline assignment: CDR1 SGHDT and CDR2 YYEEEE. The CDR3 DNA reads TGTGCCAGCATCAAAGCAGGGGTTGGGTACGAGCAGTACTTC. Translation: CASIKAGVGYEQYF.

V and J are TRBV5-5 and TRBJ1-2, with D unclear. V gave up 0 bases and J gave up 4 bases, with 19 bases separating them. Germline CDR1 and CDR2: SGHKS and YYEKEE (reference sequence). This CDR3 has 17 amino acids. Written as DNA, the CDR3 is TGTGCCAGCAGCTTGGTCCCCGATGGTGTGGGTTTCTATGGCTACACCTTC. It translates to CASSLVPDGVGFYGYTF.

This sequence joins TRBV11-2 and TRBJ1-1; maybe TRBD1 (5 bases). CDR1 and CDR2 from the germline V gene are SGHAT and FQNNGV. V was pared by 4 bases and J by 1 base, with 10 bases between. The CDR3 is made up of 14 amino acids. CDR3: CASSSQTGNTEAFF. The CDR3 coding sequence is TGTGCCAGCAGCTCTCAAACAGGGAACACTGAAGCTTTCTTT.

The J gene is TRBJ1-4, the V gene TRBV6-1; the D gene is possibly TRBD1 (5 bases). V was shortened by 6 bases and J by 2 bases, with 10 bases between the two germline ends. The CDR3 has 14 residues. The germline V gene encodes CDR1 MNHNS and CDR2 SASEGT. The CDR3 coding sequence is TGTGCCAGCAGCGGGGGTCGTACTAATGAAAAACTGTTTTTT. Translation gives CASSGGRTNEKLFF.

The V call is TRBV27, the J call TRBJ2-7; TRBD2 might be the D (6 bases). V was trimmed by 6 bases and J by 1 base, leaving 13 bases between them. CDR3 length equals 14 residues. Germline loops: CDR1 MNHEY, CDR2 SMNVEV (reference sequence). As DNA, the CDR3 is TGTGCCAGCAGGGTCGGGGGTCCTTCCTACGAGCAGTACTTC. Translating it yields CASRVGGPSYEQYF.

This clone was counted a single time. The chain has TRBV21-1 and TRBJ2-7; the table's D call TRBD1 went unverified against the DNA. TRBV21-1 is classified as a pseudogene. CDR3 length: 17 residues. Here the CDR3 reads CASSKERTQCSSYEQYF. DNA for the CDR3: TGTGCCAGCAGCAAAGAGAGGACACAGTGCAGCTCCTACGAGCAGTACTTC.

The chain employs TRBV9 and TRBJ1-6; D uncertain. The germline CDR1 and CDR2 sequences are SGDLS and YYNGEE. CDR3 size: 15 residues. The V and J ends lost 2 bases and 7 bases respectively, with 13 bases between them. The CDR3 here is CASSVGTEKNSPLHF. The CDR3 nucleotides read TGTGCCAGCAGCGTGGGAACAGAAAAAAATTCACCCCTCCACTTT.

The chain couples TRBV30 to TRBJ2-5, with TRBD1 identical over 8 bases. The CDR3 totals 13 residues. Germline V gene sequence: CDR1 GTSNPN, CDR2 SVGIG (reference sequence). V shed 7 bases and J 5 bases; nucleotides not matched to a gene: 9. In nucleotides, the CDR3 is TGTGCCTCCATCGGCAGGGGGCTGGAGACCCAGTACTTC. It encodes CASIGRGLETQYF.

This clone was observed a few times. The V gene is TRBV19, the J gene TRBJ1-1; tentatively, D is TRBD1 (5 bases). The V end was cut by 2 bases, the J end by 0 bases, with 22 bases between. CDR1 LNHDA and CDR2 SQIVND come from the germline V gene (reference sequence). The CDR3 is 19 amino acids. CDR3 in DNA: TGTGCCAGTAGTATATCGCGCGTGGGCGGGGCCCAGGTGAACACTGAAGCTTTCTTT. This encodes CASSISRVGGAQVNTEAFF.

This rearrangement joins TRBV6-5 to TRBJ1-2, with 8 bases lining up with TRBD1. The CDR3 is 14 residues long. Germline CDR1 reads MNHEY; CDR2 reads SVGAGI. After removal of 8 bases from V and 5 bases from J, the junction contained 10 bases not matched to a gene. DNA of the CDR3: TGTGCCAGCCGCCGGACAGGGAATCTATATGGCTACACCTTC. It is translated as CASRRTGNLYGYTF.

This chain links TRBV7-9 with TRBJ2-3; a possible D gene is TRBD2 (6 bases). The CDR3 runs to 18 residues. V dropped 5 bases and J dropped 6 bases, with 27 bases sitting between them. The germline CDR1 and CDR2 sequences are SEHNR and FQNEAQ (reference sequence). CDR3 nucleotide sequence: TGTGCCAGCAGCCCCCCGTCGGGGGTGGCCCCTAATTGGGATACGCAGTATTTT. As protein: CASSPPSGVAPNWDTQYF.

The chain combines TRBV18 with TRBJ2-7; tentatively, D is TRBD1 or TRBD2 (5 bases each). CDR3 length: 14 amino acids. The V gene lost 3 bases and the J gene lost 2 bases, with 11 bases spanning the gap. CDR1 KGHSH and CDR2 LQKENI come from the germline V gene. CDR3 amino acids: CASSPGEGPYEQYF. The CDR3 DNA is TGTGCCAGCTCACCGGGGGAAGGGCCCTACGAGCAGTACTTC.